Below are 9 T cell receptor beta chains sequenced from a single sample in a study of blood T cell repertoires in COVID-19. The repertoire was sequenced with immunoSEQ multiplex PCR; TCRdb's copy has only in-frame clones and lacks some. The sample lists some 250,000 clones, about four fifths occurring once. Source material: peripheral blood. The receptors stem from a man aged 80 or over with acute or convalescent COVID-19.

This clone was seen only once. The junction does not match germline at one end; this may be a read error. This chain connects TRBV7-9 to TRBJ2-3, with 7 bases aligning to TRBD2. CDR3 length: 13 residues. Germline V gene sequence: CDR1 SEHNR, CDR2 FQNEAQ (reference sequence). CDR3 coding DNA: TGTGCCAGCAGCTACTCAGGACTAGTGAAGGTATTTTTT. It encodes CASSYSGLVKVFF. The full variable domain, completed using reference TRBV7-9 and TRBJ2-3, is DTGVSQNPRHKITKRGQNVTFRCDPISEHNRLYWYRQTLGQGPEFLTYFQNEAQLEKSRLLSDRFSAERPKGSFSTLEIQRTEQGDSAMYLCASSYSGLVKVFFGPGTRLTVL.

The chain joins TRBV29-1 to TRBJ2-5; possibly TRBD1 for D (5 bases). With 3 bases removed from V and 5 bases from J, the gap between germline ends came to 10 bases. The CDR3 is made up of 12 amino acids. Germline V gene lookup returns CDR1 SQVTM and CDR2 ANQGSEA. The CDR3 sequence: CSVEGRQETQYF. CDR3 bases: TGCAGCGTTGAGGGGCGGCAGGAGACCCAGTACTTC. The full variable domain, with the rest looked up from reference TRBV29-1 and TRBJ2-5, is SAVISQKPSRDICQRGTSLTIQCQVDSQVTMMFWYRQQPGQSLTLIATANQGSEATYESGFVIDKFPISRPNLTFSTLTVSNMSPEDSSIYLCSVEGRQETQYFGPGTRLLVL.

This clone is a singleton in its sample. This rearrangement joins TRBV28 to TRBJ2-7; the D gene is possibly TRBD1 (6 bases). Germline assignment: CDR1 MDHEN and CDR2 SYDVKM. CDR3 size: 13 residues. CDR3 bases: TGTGGAATAGGGGGAGTAAGCTCCTACGAGCAGTACTTC. Protein sequence: CGIGGVSSYEQYF.

The sample holds one count of this clone. The V call is TRBV19, the J call TRBJ2-6; no firm D call. Trimming removed 7 bases from V and 2 bases from J, with 9 bases in between. The CDR3 sequence is 14 residues long. Per the germline V gene, CDR1 is LNHDA and CDR2 is SQIVND (reference sequence). CDR3 residues: CASTGLAGANVLTF. CDR3 DNA: TGTGCCAGTACAGGTCTCGCTGGGGCCAACGTCCTGACTTTC.

This clone appeared a single time. The chain is built from TRBV5-1 and TRBJ2-3; no definite D call. Germline lookup yields CDR1 SGHRS and CDR2 YFSETQ. The CDR3 extends over 14 amino acids. V was trimmed by 7 bases and J by 3 bases, leaving 15 bases between them. CDR3 bases: TGCGCCAGCCGCCTGGGCCAGTTTACAGATACGCAGTATTTT. It encodes CASRLGQFTDTQYF.

The rearrangement joins TRBV2 to TRBJ2-6, with 9 bases fitting TRBD1. Germline assignment: CDR1 SNHLY and CDR2 FYNNEI. The CDR3 is 15 amino acids. V gave up 4 bases and J gave up 2 bases; unmatched junction bases: 0. The DNA for the CDR3 is TGTGCCAGCAGTGGACAGGGGGCTGGGGCCAACGTCCTGACTTTC. Protein: CASSGQGAGANVLTF.

The V and J genes are TRBV19 and TRBJ2-5; D perhaps matches TRBD1 (6 bases). The V gene lost 2 bases and the J gene lost 2 bases, with 15 bases spanning the gap. The CDR3 contains 16 residues. Germline V gene lookup returns CDR1 LNHDA and CDR2 SQIVND (reference sequence). The CDR3 DNA sequence: TGTGCCAGTAGTATACAACAGGGAATAACTCAAGAGACCCAGTACTTC. Protein product: CASSIQQGITQETQYF.

This clone occurred a few times. The chain combines TRBV5-1 with TRBJ1-4; D might be TRBD1 (5 bases). Germline lookup yields CDR1 SGHRS and CDR2 YFSETQ. V lost 0 bases and J lost 0, with 12 bases in between. This CDR3 is built from 17 residues. Here the CDR3 reads CASSLDGTGATNEKLFF. The CDR3 nucleotides are TGCGCCAGCAGCTTGGACGGCACAGGTGCAACTAATGAAAAACTGTTTTTT.

This chain links TRBV19 with TRBJ1-3; 7 positions match TRBD1. J gave up 3 bases and V 9 bases, and 11 bases lay outside the gene matches. The CDR3 is 15 residues long. Germline V gene data show CDR1 as LNHDA and CDR2 as SQIVND (reference sequence). The CDR3 loop reads CASRDRAFGGNTIYF. For the CDR3, the DNA is TGTGCCAGCCGCGACAGGGCGTTTGGTGGAAACACCATATATTTT.